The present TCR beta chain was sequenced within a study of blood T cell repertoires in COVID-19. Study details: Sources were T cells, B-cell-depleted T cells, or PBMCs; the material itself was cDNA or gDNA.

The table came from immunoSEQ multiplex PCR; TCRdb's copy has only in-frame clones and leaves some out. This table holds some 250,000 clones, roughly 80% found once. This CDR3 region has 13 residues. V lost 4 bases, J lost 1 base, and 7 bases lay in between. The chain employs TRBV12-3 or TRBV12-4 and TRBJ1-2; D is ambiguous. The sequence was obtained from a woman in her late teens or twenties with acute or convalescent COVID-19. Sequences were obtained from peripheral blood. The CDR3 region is CASSWTDNYGYTF. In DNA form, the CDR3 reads TGTGCCAGCAGTTGGACTGATAACTATGGCTACACCTTC.